This T cell receptor (beta chain) originates from a study of blood T cell repertoires in COVID-19. Across the whole study: COVID-19 samples, acute and convalescent, were from the United States, Italy and Spain.

Before being deemed recovered, Cohort 3 donors had two negative PCRs, clearance, or symptom resolution. Clones were sequenced by immunoSEQ multiplex PCR, and TCRdb holds only the in-frame ones, with some missing. Of about 500,000 clones listed, around 90% are singletons. CDR1 and CDR2 (germline): SGHDT, YYEEEE. CDR3 length: 14 amino acids. The V gene lost 7 bases and the J gene lost 0 bases, with 13 bases spanning the gap. The clonotype comes from a woman under 30 who had recovered from COVID-19. Sequences were obtained from PBMCs or T cells enriched from blood (not recorded which). The chain combines TRBV5-6 with TRBJ1-2; D gene uncertain. The CDR3 region has the DNA TGTGCCAGCTCCCGGATCCTAGCTAACTATGGCTACACCTTC. The encoded protein is CASSRILANYGYTF.